This is a list of T cell receptor beta chains from one sample in a study of cytomegalovirus exposure and HLA in healthy donors. Sequenced by immunoSEQ multiplex PCR; TCRdb stores in-frame clones only, minus some. The sample carries about 190,000 clones, about 85% recorded once. Input material: PBMCs. Receptors originate from a boy aged 2 to 9 in good health and CMV-seronegative. Both conserved end residues are part of each CDR3. The D gene is left open where the match is weak. Clone size is not always given. Where it is, it says once, few, many or a class for expanded clones.

TRBJ1-1 | TRBV5-1 | - | - | TGCGCCAGCAGCAGCCAGGCGGCGGGGAGCACTGAAGCTTTCTTT | CASSSQAAGSTEAFF
TRBJ2-7 | TRBV7-9 | - | - | TGTGCCAGCAGGGGCCCGGTGGAGGACGAGCAGTACTTC | CASRGPVEDEQYF
TRBJ2-5 | TRBV2 | - | - | TGTGCCAGCAGTGAGGGGAGGGGGCAAGAGACCCAGTACTTC | CASSEGRGQETQYF
TRBJ2-1 | TRBV4-1 | - | - | TGCGCCAGCAGAGAGATCCCCTACAATGAGCAGTTCTTC | CASREIPYNEQFF
TRBJ1-2 | TRBV28 | - | TRBD1 | TGTGCCAGCAGTCCACGCCCTGACAGGGGGGGTGGCTACACCTTC | CASSPRPDRGGGYTF
TRBJ1-4 | TRBV6-6 | - | - | TGTGCCAGCAGGGGCGTATGGACTAATGAAAAACTGTTTTTT | CASRGVWTNEKLFF
TRBJ2-7 | TRBV5-1 | - | - | TGCGCCAGCAGCTTGGCCCAGGGCAGCTCCTACGAGCAGTACTTC | CASSLAQGSSYEQYF
TRBJ2-1 | TRBV11-2 | few | TRBD2 | TGTGCCAGCAGGAAGCCGGGGGGTTTCGGCGATGAGCAGTTCTTC | CASRKPGGFGDEQFF
TRBJ2-2 | TRBV6-5 | - | - | TGTGCCAGCAGTTCGGGATCCGGGGAGCTGTTTTTT | CASSSGSGELFF
TRBJ2-3 | TRBV27 | - | - | TGTGCCAGCGGCCACCGTACAGATACGCAGTATTTT | CASGHRTDTQYF
TRBJ1-1 | TRBV15 | - | - | TGTGCCACCAGCAGAGGAGGGTCGGGGAACACTGAAGCTTTCTTT | CATSRGGSGNTEAFF
TRBJ1-2 | TRBV28 | - | TRBD1 | TGTGCCAGCAGTCGGGGACAGGGCTATGGCTACACCTTC | CASSRGQGYGYTF
TRBJ2-7 | TRBV5-4 | - | TRBD2 | TGTGCTAGCAGCGCCCGGACTAGCGGGAGGCTGGACGAGCAGTACTTC | CASSARTSGRLDEQYF
TRBJ2-5 | TRBV19 | - | TRBD2 | TGTGCCAGTAGTATAGCGGGAGGCCTGAGGGAGACCCAGTACTTC | CASSIAGGLRETQYF
TRBJ2-3 | TRBV28 | few | TRBD2 | TGTGCCAGCACCCAAACTCGGACTAGCGGGAGGGCCGGTGAAGATACGCAGTATTTT | CASTQTRTSGRAGEDTQYF
TRBJ2-3 | TRBV9 | - | TRBD2 | TGTGCCAGCAGCGTAGCCCTAGCGGGAGGAAGAAGCACAGATACGCAGTATTTT | CASSVALAGGRSTDTQYF
TRBJ1-6 | TRBV28 | - | - | TGTGCCAGCAGGAGGGGGTTGGGGTATAATTCACCCCTCCACTTT | CASRRGLGYNSPLHF
TRBJ2-5 | TRBV7-9 | - | - | TGTGCCAGCAGCCCGACTGCCGGGAGAGGGGAGACCCAGTACTTC | CASSPTAGRGETQYF
TRBJ2-3 | TRBV14 | - | - | TGTGCCAGCAGCCATAAATCAGGCGGGACGCAGTATTTT | CASSHKSGGTQYF
TRBJ2-3 | TRBV4-2 | - | - | TGTGCCAGCAGCCCAGAAGCGGGCGCAATCCTTCAGGGCGGAGATACGCAGTATTTT | CASSPEAGAILQGGDTQYF
TRBJ2-7 | TRBV6-5 | - | TRBD1 | TGTGCCAGCAGTTCTAGAGCCGGGACAGCCCTCGTCGAGCAGTACTTC | CASSSRAGTALVEQYF
TRBJ1-4 | TRBV28 | - | TRBD1 | TGTGCCAGCAGCCGGATTACAGGGGAGAAACTGTTTTTT | CASSRITGEKLFF